The source of this TCR beta chain is a study of blood T cell repertoires in COVID-19. In the original workflow: Amplification from reference gene primers served as the basis for estimated nucleated cell counts. Libraries were prepared by immunoSEQ multiplex PCR; TCRdb keeps only in-frame clonotypes and omits some of them. V and J calls and clone size are as listed in that table; D and trimming were resolved from the DNA. The table records about 83,000 clones, around 84% of them present only once. The V end was cut by 0 bases, the J end by 8 bases, with 13 bases between. Germline-derived CDR1 and CDR2 are MGHRA and YSYEKL. The CDR3 has 15 amino acids.

Input material: peripheral blood. The chain is built from TRBV4-1 and TRBJ1-4; D may be TRBD1 (5 bases). This TCR was sampled from a woman older than 75 in a cohort sampled during active or convalescent COVID-19. The CDR3 nucleotides are TGCGCCAGCAGCCAAGATACCGGACGGGGGGAAAAACTGTTTTTT. It specifies CASSQDTGRGEKLFF.